Below are 21 T cell receptor beta chains sequenced from a single sample in a study of blood T cell repertoires in COVID-19. Using immunoSEQ multiplex PCR, the repertoire was profiled, and TCRdb retains in-frame clones only, with some absent. The sample has around 100,000 clones, 80% to 95% seen once. Sequences were obtained from peripheral blood. These receptors were collected from a man in his 70s with acute or convalescent COVID-19.

CDR3 loop: CATSRSLGTDEQYF. CDR3 bases: TGTGCCACCAGCAGATCCCTAGGCACCGACGAGCAGTACTTC. V is TRBV15 and J is TRBJ2-7; D not resolved. The V end lost 2 bases, the J end lost 5 bases, and 13 bases lay between the germline ends. The CDR3 is 14 amino acids. CDR1 is LNHNV, CDR2 YYDKDF, per germline (reference sequence).

The chain uses TRBV7-9 and TRBJ1-6; 10 nucleotides match TRBD1. CDR1 is SEHNR and CDR2 is FQNEAQ in the germline V gene (reference sequence). The ends lost 5 bases at V and 8 bases at J; junction bases unmatched: 6. The CDR3 extends over 15 amino acids. CDR3 DNA: TGTGCCAGCAGCCGACGGACAGGGGGTTATTCACCCCTCCACTTT. The encoded protein is CASSRRTGGYSPLHF.

The chain combines TRBV10-3 with TRBJ1-6, with TRBD1 matching 10 bases. CDR3 length: 15 residues. Looked up from germline, CDR1 is ENHRY and CDR2 is SYGVKD. V shed 4 bases, J shed 10 bases, and the junction held 7 bases outside the gene matches. Here the CDR3 reads CAISVWTGGLSPLHF. The CDR3 DNA reads TGTGCCATCAGTGTTTGGACAGGGGGACTCTCACCCCTCCACTTT.

This rearrangement joins TRBV5-1 to TRBJ1-4, with D unclear. The germline gives CDR1 SGHRS, CDR2 YFSETQ. This CDR3 is built from 14 residues. V was cut by 4 bases and J by 7 bases, with 14 bases left in between. The CDR3 nucleotides are TGCGCCAGCAGCCCGACGGACGGGAGTGAAAAACTGTTTTTT. As protein: CASSPTDGSEKLFF.

The CDR3 protein is CASSCPGTGGVYRDNEQFF. The DNA of the CDR3 is TGTGCCAGCAGTTGTCCCGGGACAGGGGGAGTTTATAGGGACAATGAGCAGTTCTTC. The V and J genes are TRBV6-8 and TRBJ2-1, with 11 bases lining up with TRBD1. Germline V gene lookup returns CDR1 MNHGY and CDR2 SAAAGT. V lost 4 bases to trimming and J lost 5 bases; unmatched junction nucleotides: 16. The CDR3 spans 19 residues.

The chain combines TRBV5-4 with TRBJ2-1, with 8 nucleotides matching TRBD2. This CDR3 contains 14 residues. CDR1 is SGHNT and CDR2 is YYREEE in the germline V gene (reference sequence). V shed 2 bases, J shed 7 bases, and the junction held 5 bases outside the gene matches. The CDR3 loop reads CASSLGAGENEQFF. The DNA of the CDR3 is TGTGCCAGCAGCTTAGGAGCGGGAGAGAATGAGCAGTTCTTC.

The gene calls are TRBV7-2 and TRBJ2-3, with D possibly TRBD1 on 5 matching bases. Germline CDR1 SGHTA, CDR2 FQGNSA. This CDR3 is built from 16 residues. V was shortened by 4 bases and J by 2 bases, with 16 bases between the two germline ends. The CDR3 DNA sequence: TGTGCCAGCAGCTACCAATCAGAAGGGGTCACAGATACGCAGTATTTT. Translation gives CASSYQSEGVTDTQYF.

The chain uses TRBV15 and TRBJ2-2; D gene uncertain. The V gene lost 0 bases and the J gene lost 5 bases, with 4 bases spanning the gap. Per germline, CDR1 LNHNV and CDR2 YYDKDF (reference sequence). The CDR3 covers 13 residues. The CDR3 region is CATSRDLTGELFF. The CDR3 DNA follows: TGTGCCACCAGCAGAGATCTAACCGGGGAGCTGTTTTTT.

Points on this clone: A read error may produce the germline difference seen at one junction end. This chain links TRBV7-9 with TRBJ2-7, with D possibly matching TRBD2 (6 bases). The germline gives CDR1 SEHNR, CDR2 FQNEAQ (reference sequence). CDR3 length: 10 residues. The CDR3 DNA reads as TGTGCCAGCAGCCCCCGGGGAGGCAACTTC. Translation gives CASSPRGGNF.

This clone was picked up a small number of times. The rearrangement links TRBV7-3 to TRBJ2-3; tentative D call: TRBD2 (6 bases). Per germline, CDR1 SGHTA and CDR2 FQGTGA. With 3 bases removed from V and 4 bases from J, the gap between germline ends came to 11 bases. This CDR3 spans 14 amino acids. This chain's CDR3 is CASSFAGRSDTQYF. CDR3 coding DNA: TGTGCCAGCAGCTTTGCAGGGAGGTCAGATACGCAGTATTTT.

This chain links TRBV30 with TRBJ1-2; tentatively, D is TRBD1 (5 bases). This CDR3 comprises 13 residues. Trimming pared 7 bases from V and 1 base from J, leaving 13 bases between. Germline loops: CDR1 GTSNPN, CDR2 SVGIG (reference sequence). As DNA, the CDR3 is TGTGCCTCCCGAGCGGGGGTTAACTATGGCTACACCTTC. It is translated as CASRAGVNYGYTF.

This chain joins TRBV3-1 (or the pseudogene TRBV3-2) and TRBJ2-1; 8 bases line up with TRBD2. The CDR3 runs to 20 residues. V trimming: 0 bases; J trimming: 2 bases; junction bases outside the gene matches: 15. The germline V gene has CDR1 LGHDT and CDR2 YNNKEL (reference sequence). CDR3 amino acids: CASSQEEGSGAQNTYNEQFF. The CDR3 region has the DNA TGTGCCAGCAGCCAAGAAGAAGGTAGCGGGGCCCAGAATACCTACAATGAGCAGTTCTTC.

The chain carries TRBV7-2 and TRBJ1-2, with D unclear. Trimming left V 0 bases short and J 5 bases short, with 22 bases between. The CDR3 is made up of 18 amino acids. The germline V gene encodes CDR1 SGHTA and CDR2 FQGNSA. The CDR3 spells CASSLAEGPGSPPYGYTF. The CDR3 DNA is TGTGCCAGCAGCTTAGCGGAGGGTCCCGGGTCGCCGCCTTATGGCTACACCTTC.

The genes are TRBV28 and TRBJ2-1; 8 bases map to TRBD2. J lost 1 base, V lost 3 bases, and 8 bases had no gene match. The CDR3 runs 17 residues. Germline V gene sequence: CDR1 MDHEN, CDR2 SYDVKM. CDR3 in amino acids: CASSFPGLAESYNEQFF. CDR3 nucleotides: TGTGCCAGCAGTTTCCCCGGACTAGCTGAATCCTACAATGAGCAGTTCTTC. Full variable domain (missing parts from reference TRBV28 and TRBJ2-1): DVKVTQSSRYLVKRTGEKVFLECVQDMDHENMFWYRQDPGLGLRLIYFSYDVKMKEKGDIPEGYSVSREKKERFSLILESASTNQTSMYLCASSFPGLAESYNEQFFGPGTRLTVL.

The V gene is TRBV19, the J gene TRBJ1-3, with 8 bases matching TRBD1. This CDR3 is 17 amino acids long. The junction had 11 bases not matched to a gene; V was cut back by 7 bases and J by 0 bases. Per the germline V gene, CDR1 is LNHDA and CDR2 is SQIVND (reference sequence). CDR3 protein: CASNRDFTGGSGNTIYF. The CDR3 DNA reads as TGTGCCAGTAACCGCGATTTTACAGGGGGCTCTGGAAACACCATATATTTT. Combining the CDR3 with reference TRBV19 and TRBJ1-3 gives the whole variable domain DGGITQSPKYLFRKEGQNVTLSCEQNLNHDAMYWYRQDPGQGLRLIYYSQIVNDFQKGDIAEGYSVSREKKESFPLTVTSAQKNPTAFYLCASNRDFTGGSGNTIYFGEGSWLTVV.

The chain couples TRBV7-9 to TRBJ1-3; D is unclear. Germline CDR1 reads SEHNR; CDR2 reads FQNEAQ (reference sequence). The CDR3 spans 14 residues. The ends were cut back, 5 bases at V and 8 bases at J, with 16 bases in the middle. CDR3 residues: CASSERWAGDTIYF. The CDR3 coding sequence is TGTGCCAGCAGCGAGAGGTGGGCCGGGGACACCATATATTTT.

V is TRBV20-1 and J is TRBJ1-2; D uncertain. V shed 1 base and J shed 4 bases, with 4 bases lying between them. Looked up from germline, CDR1 is DFQATT and CDR2 is SNEGSKA (reference sequence). The CDR3 contains 11 residues. The CDR3 here is CSARGSYGYTF. CDR3 bases: TGCAGTGCTAGAGGCAGCTATGGCTACACCTTC.

The chain recombines TRBV15 with TRBJ1-2, with 8 nucleotides matching TRBD1. Germline values: CDR1 LNHNV, CDR2 YYDKDF (reference sequence). The V gene end was trimmed by 1 base and the J gene end by 5 bases; junction bases not matched to a gene: 12. This CDR3 has 17 residues. CDR3 amino acids: CATSRVGGTGGLYGYTF. The CDR3 DNA sequence: TGTGCCACCAGCAGAGTAGGCGGGACAGGAGGGCTATATGGCTACACCTTC.

In this sample, this clone turned up once. The CDR3 here is CASSARTGKDSPLHF. The CDR3 DNA follows: TGTGCCAGCAGTGCCCGGACAGGGAAAGATTCACCCCTCCACTTT. The rearrangement links TRBV2 to TRBJ1-6; 8 bases align to TRBD1. The V segment lost 4 bases and the J segment 8 bases; nucleotides outside the gene matches: 7. Germline CDR1 and CDR2: SNHLY and FYNNEI. The CDR3 covers 15 residues.

With respect to this clone: Other DNA variants within this sample encode the same CDR3. The rearrangement links TRBV12-3 or TRBV12-4 to TRBJ1-2; possible D gene TRBD1, 5 bases. V lost 3 bases and J 4 bases, leaving 9 bases between the germline ends. The CDR3 contains 13 residues. The CDR3 DNA sequence: TGTGCCAGCAGTTTCGGGGGGGGCTATGGCTACACCTTC. Protein: CASSFGGGYGYTF.

The rearrangement joins TRBV6-5 to TRBJ1-6; D is uncertain. This CDR3 contains 15 residues. V gave up 7 bases and J gave up 7 bases, with 17 bases separating them. Germline V CDR1 and CDR2: MNHEY, SVGAGI. The chain's CDR3 is CASTRGPAPNSPLHF. For the CDR3, the DNA is TGTGCCAGCACCCGAGGTCCGGCCCCAAATTCACCCCTCCACTTT.